This T cell receptor beta chain emerged from a study of shared clonotypes between healthy human individuals. As to this clone: Its antigen remains unknown.

Study-wide findings and caveats: Relative to memory subsets, naive subsets generally showed larger estimated richness. Only blood underwent sampling, and tissue repertoires likely differ.

Negatively enriched CD4+ T cells were divided by CD45RA into naive and memory. Sequencing was performed with immunoSEQ multiplex PCR; in TCRdb, only in-frame clones are kept and a portion is missing. This repertoire shows approximately 2,300,000 clones, less than 95% found once; its top ten account for approximately 0.41%. The CDR3 runs to 12 residues. Germline CDR1 is SQVTM and CDR2 is ANQGSEA. V lost 3 bases and J 3 bases, leaving 9 bases between the germline ends. This TCR derives from a man between 18 and 35 years old in good health. Some clones in this sample may be carry-over from other donors' samples. The sample was naive CD4+ T cells from PBMCs. The subset was: CD45RA+ positively selected. V is TRBV29-1 and J is TRBJ2-7; a weak D match, TRBD2 (6 bases). In DNA, the CDR3 is TGCAGCGTTGAGCAGGAGGGCTACGAGCAGTACTTC. The encoded protein is CSVEQEGYEQYF.